The present entry profiles one T cell receptor (beta chain) with its context. This clone has only one observation. Its antigen target is currently unknown. No quality values exist for individual bases; no much larger clone is one base distant. The CDR3 regions of human TCRbeta chains were analyzed by immunosequencing. The authors' pipeline ran thus. Repertoire TCRs were matched against a reference library of SARS-CoV-2-specific TCRs generated with the MIRA antigen-specificity platform. Breadth was defined as the fraction of unique TCRs that were SARS-CoV-2-associated, and depth was defined as the fraction of total T cells that were SARS-CoV-2-associated. Using the MIRA data, each spike-specific TCR was mapped to the spike region that the TCR reacts to and placed in a CD4 or CD8 class. Log10-transformed breadth and depth values were compared by one-way ANOVA with Sidak's multiple comparisons tests. The clones in this table, taken by TCRdb from immuneACCESS, are in-frame only. Not every clone is retained; where verified, under half of the shortfall comes from an unresolved V gene, and the cause of the rest is unknown. Clone size and V and J calls were adopted from that table, with D and trimming inferred from the DNA. This sample lists some 97,000 clones; approximately 87% were detected once. The ten largest clones add up to about 15% of the sample.

Trimming costs V 4 bases and J 4 bases, and their ends lie 17 bases apart. From the cysteine through the phenylalanine, the CDR3 covers 15 amino acids. CDR3 DNA only is kept here, 45 bases in frame from base 1. According to the germline V gene, CDR1 reads SGHDT and CDR2 reads YYEEEE. The data belong to a study of T cell responses to AZD1222 COVID-19 vaccine (TCRdb year 2021). Regarding the study in general: AZD1222 recipients with second doses at about 4 weeks or about 12 weeks were pooled, because spike-specific TCR depth and breadth did not differ between schedules. TCR sequencing covered roughly 230 trial participants: nearly 210 given two doses of AZD1222 and approximately 26 given two doses of MenACWY control vaccine. Enrollment into the trials was organized by age into subgroups of 18-55, 56-69 and 70-plus years, and those subgroups contained roughly 150, 30 and 60 TCR-sequenced participants, respectively.

The time point label on this specimen signifies: baseline before first vaccination. Samples from vaccinated people were obtained from the UK trials COV001 and COV002, which included a single-blind randomized controlled phase 2/3 trial of AZD1222 (ChAdOx1 nCoV-19) in healthy adults. For TCRbeta chain sequencing, PBMC samples from trial participants were taken at day 0 and at day 28 after the second dose. The study at large found these results: Conclusions about previously exposed vaccinees are limited because only 5 or 6 AZD1222 recipients were SARS-CoV-2 seropositive at baseline. Epitopes outside the regions mutated in the B.1.351 and B.1.1.7 variants were reportedly recognized by nearly half of the unique spike-specific TCRs. After two AZD1222 doses, both the breadth and the depth of spike-specific TCRs were significantly higher than at day 0 and than in MenACWY recipients. CD4 TCRs associated with the vaccine covered the entire spike protein, and the dominant responses were in regions 160-218 and 743-854. Because no day 14 peak-response samples were available, repertoires were characterized only after the peak T cell response. Participants were mostly white British, with more females than males. The authors suggested clonal diversity may have been underestimated. In the small 56-69-year group, the increase in depth fell short of significance, most likely because of low power.

The sequencing used peripheral blood, collected on day 0 of AZD1222 vaccination. This TCR came from an adult in good health. This receptor chain uses TRBV5-6 and TRBJ1-2; the best D guess is TRBD1, with 5 bases matching. The bases are TGTGCCAGCAGCCTATCGGGGCCGGAGGGCTATGGCTACACCTTC. The resulting protein is CASSLSGPEGYGYTF.